This T cell receptor (beta chain) was documented in a study of CD8 T cells in Susac syndrome. TEMRA cells were FACS-enriched and CD8+ and CD4+ T cells negatively isolated. Reverse transcription of about 0.5 to 1 ug RNA used random hexamers. TCRdb recomputed calls from the immunoSEQ multiplex PCR reads with MiXCR, one row per CDR3 protein. Of roughly 120,000 distinct CDR3 sequences listed, 90% to 95% were seen once; the top ten hold under 0.095%. V lost 5 bases, J lost 6 bases, and 8 bases stayed unmatched. This CDR3 comprises 15 residues. The chain links TRBV12-3 or TRBV12-4 to TRBJ2-7; 12 nucleotides agree with TRBD2. This sequence was found in a human donor in good health. Input material: CD4+ T cells from PBMCs. CDR3 protein: CASSPRTSGISEQYF. The CDR3 DNA follows: TGTGCCAGCAGTCCGCGGACTAGCGGGATTAGCGAGCAGTACTTC.